Each of the 28 T cell receptor beta chains below was sequenced from the same sample in a study of T cells in Graves' hyperthyroidism and ophthalmopathy. It was RNA transcripts that yielded the amplified TCR beta CDR3 regions. TCR CDR3 underwent first-round RT-PCR with the HTBI primer set. Each CDR3 protein gets one entry after TCRdb re-called the multiplex PCR reads with MiXCR. The sample holds 600,000 or so distinct CDR3 sequences, roughly 50% seen once. Specimen: peripheral blood or thyroid tissue (not recorded which). The receptors shown here come from a woman in her late teens or twenties with Graves' hyperthyroidism.

The V call is TRBV25-1, the J call TRBJ1-2; 7 bases are shared with TRBD1. Unmatched junction bases numbered 17, after V lost 5 bases and J lost 8 bases. The CDR3 is made up of 16 amino acids. CDR1 and CDR2 from the germline V gene are MGHDK and SYGVNS. CDR3 protein: CASSRDRDINVRGYTF. The CDR3 nucleotides are TGTGCCAGCAGTCGCGACAGGGACATTAACGTGAGGGGCTACACCTTC.

The rearrangement joins TRBV6-1 to TRBJ1-2, with D unclear. CDR3 length: 13 amino acids. Germline V gives CDR1 MNHNS, CDR2 SASEGT. V lost 5 bases to trimming and J lost 4 bases, with 11 bases between them. The DNA for the CDR3 is TGTGCCAGCAGTTACGCCAGTTCCTATGGCTACACCTTC. This gives the protein CASSYASSYGYTF.

This clonotype was observed a handful of times. This chain links TRBV7-2 with TRBJ2-5, with D tentatively TRBD2 (5 bases). The CDR3 has 15 residues. The germline CDR1 and CDR2 sequences are SGHTA and FQGNSA. Trimming pared 5 bases from V and 2 bases from J, leaving 15 bases between. CDR3 sequence reads: CASSPGWGAQETQYF. CDR3 bases: TGTGCCAGCAGCCCTGGGTGGGGAGCTCAAGAGACCCAGTACTTC. The variable domain in full, completed from reference TRBV7-2 and TRBJ2-5, reads GAGVSQSPSNKVTEKGKDVELRCDPISGHTALYWYRQSLGQGLEFLIYFQGNSAPDKSGLPSDRFSAERTGGSVSTLTIQRTQQEDSAVYLCASSPGWGAQETQYFGPGTRLLVL.

This chain uses TRBV7-2 with TRBJ2-7, with D unresolved. CDR1 and CDR2 from the germline V gene are SGHTA and FQGNSA. The CDR3 totals 12 residues. The V end was cut by 8 bases, the J end by 1 base, with 9 bases between. Written as DNA, the CDR3 is TGTGCCAGCGGCGAGAGGTCCTACGAGCAGTACTTC. This sequence encodes CASGERSYEQYF.

This chain joins TRBV2 and TRBJ2-7; 7 bases are a match to TRBD1. With 11 bases clipped from V and 3 bases from J, the junction kept 10 bases outside the gene matches. The CDR3 runs 13 residues. Germline V gives CDR1 SNHLY, CDR2 FYNNEI. The CDR3 nucleotides are TGTGCCCGCACCGGGACAGCGAACTACGAGCAGTACTTC. This codes for CARTGTANYEQYF. Supplemented by reference TRBV2 and TRBJ2-7, the full variable domain reads EPEVTQTPSHQVTQMGQEVILRCVPISNHLYFYWYRQILGQKVEFLVSFYNNEISEKSEIFDDQFSVERPDGSNFTLKIRSTKLEDSAMYFCARTGTANYEQYFGPGTRLTVT.

V is TRBV25-1 and J is TRBJ1-1; D ambiguous. V was clipped by 6 bases and J by 3 bases, with 11 bases between them. This CDR3 region has 13 residues. Germline lookup yields CDR1 MGHDK and CDR2 SYGVNS. The CDR3 sequence: CASSSYKDTEAFF. CDR3 bases: TGTGCCAGCAGCTCATATAAGGACACTGAAGCTTTCTTT.

The chain couples TRBV7-9 to TRBJ2-5, with unresolved D. The germline gives CDR1 SEHNR, CDR2 FQNEAQ (reference sequence). The CDR3 totals 11 residues. Trimming took off 4 bases at V and 9 bases at J, with 9 bases between the two ends. CDR3 nucleotides: TGTGCCAGCAGCTCCATACGTTCCCAGTACTTC. Translated: CASSSIRSQYF.

This clonotype was observed many times. The chain is built from TRBV2 and TRBJ1-2; D is uncertain. The CDR3 is 11 amino acids. Trimming removed 0 bases at V and 13 bases at J, with 9 bases between. Germline CDR1 SNHLY, CDR2 FYNNEI. The CDR3 loop is CASSEADAPTF. CDR3 nucleotides: TGTGCCAGCAGTGAAGCAGATGCTCCCACCTTC. Looking up the rest from reference TRBV2 and TRBJ1-2 gives the full variable domain: EPEVTQTPSHQVTQMGQEVILRCVPISNHLYFYWYRQILGQKVEFLVSFYNNEISEKSEIFDDQFSVERPDGSNFTLKIRSTKLEDSAMYFCASSEADAPTFGSGTRLTVV.

The gene calls are TRBV7-8 and TRBJ1-5, with D tentatively TRBD1 (6 bases). Deletions cut 0 bases from V and 0 bases from J, with 12 bases between. The CDR3 spans 17 residues. Germline CDR1 and CDR2: SGHVS and FQNEAQ. The CDR3 protein is CASSLARGQFSNQPQHF. In DNA form, the CDR3 reads TGTGCCAGCAGCTTAGCCCGCGGACAGTTTAGCAATCAGCCCCAGCATTTT.

In this sample, this clonotype turned up a few times. This sequence joins TRBV2 and TRBJ1-2, with D possibly being TRBD1 (6 bases). This CDR3 is built from 13 residues. Trimming pared 6 bases from V and 8 bases from J, leaving 16 bases between. Per the germline V gene, CDR1 is SNHLY and CDR2 is FYNNEI. CDR3 amino acids: CASSHQHRAGYTF. CDR3 bases: TGTGCCAGCAGCCACCAGCACAGGGCCGGCTACACCTTC.

This clonotype occurred many times. The chain recombines TRBV7-6 with TRBJ1-2; a weak D match, TRBD1 (5 bases). Trimming shortened V by 1 base and J by 3 bases, and 9 bases separated the two germline ends. The germline V gene has CDR1 SGHVS and CDR2 FNYEAQ. The CDR3 loop spans 14 amino acids. The CDR3 is CASSLVLQDYGYTF. CDR3 coding DNA: TGTGCCAGCAGCTTAGTGTTACAGGACTATGGCTACACCTTC.

As concerns this clonotype: Given a much more abundant clone one base away, this may be a read error. The J gene is TRBJ1-1, the V gene TRBV11-2, with no clear D. CDR3 length: 13 residues. Germline V gene data show CDR1 as SGHAT and CDR2 as FQNNGV. V was trimmed by 5 bases and J by 3 bases, leaving 10 bases between them. The CDR3 spells CASSMPRDTEAFF. The CDR3 DNA sequence: TGTGCCAGCAGCATGCCGAGGGACACTGAAGCTTTCTTT.

This clonotype was recorded a few times. The chain joins TRBV6-1 to TRBJ2-7, with a possible D match to TRBD1 (5 bases). Trimming took off 5 bases at V and 3 bases at J, with 11 bases between the two ends. The CDR3 length is 13 residues. The V gene's germline CDR1 is MNHNS and CDR2 SASEGT. CDR3 sequence: CASSKTEGYEQYF. The CDR3 bases are TGTGCCAGCAGTAAGACAGAAGGCTACGAGCAGTACTTC.

The rearrangement uses TRBV11-1 and TRBJ2-7; the D gene is possibly TRBD2 (6 bases). V was clipped by 6 bases and J by 5 bases, with 17 bases between them. The CDR3 length is 14 residues. CDR1 is SGHAT and CDR2 is FQDESV in the germline V gene (reference sequence). Here the CDR3 DNA reads TGTGCCAGCAGTCTCCGGGACTTAACTAACGAGCAGTACTTC. Amino acids: CASSLRDLTNEQYF.

V gene TRBV20-1 combines with J gene TRBJ1-3, with 9 positions matching TRBD1. This CDR3 has 13 residues. Germline V gives CDR1 DFQATT, CDR2 SNEGSKA (reference sequence). The ends lost 3 bases at V and 6 bases at J; junction bases unmatched: 3. The CDR3 nucleotides read TGCAGTGCTAGTACAGGGGGCGTAAACACCATATATTTT. Residues: CSASTGGVNTIYF.

On this clonotype: Its ends do not fully match the called genes, so a read error is possible. This sequence joins TRBV24-1 and TRBJ2-7; tentative D call: TRBD2 (6 bases). Germline CDR1 is KGHDR and CDR2 is SFDVKD. This CDR3 is 16 amino acids long. CDR3 region: CATSDLREFPSNEQYF. DNA for the CDR3: TGTGCCACCAGTGACCTCCGGGAGTTCCCCTCCAACGAGCAGTACTTC.

A few counts support this clonotype. V gene TRBV2 combines with J gene TRBJ1-4; D is possibly TRBD1 (5 bases). Trimming shortened V by 10 bases and J by 7 bases, and 16 bases separated the two germline ends. Germline CDR1 reads SNHLY; CDR2 reads FYNNEI. The CDR3 totals 13 residues. CDR3 coding DNA: TGTGCCACAGACGGGGGACTCGGTGAAAAACTGTTTTTT. Its protein product is CATDGGLGEKLFF.

There are many counts of this clonotype. The chain recombines TRBV14 with TRBJ1-1; D may be TRBD1 (6 bases). This CDR3 has 14 amino acids. Germline values: CDR1 SGHDN, CDR2 FVKESK. Trimming stripped 5 bases from V and 6 bases from J, with 16 bases between. The CDR3 bases are TGTGCCAGCAGCGGCAGGGGACAAGGCTCTGAAGCTTTCTTT. Protein: CASSGRGQGSEAFF.

The V and J genes are TRBV7-9 and TRBJ2-7; 8 nucleotides align to TRBD1. There are 15 residues in the CDR3. The J segment lost 5 bases and the V segment lost 5 bases, leaving 11 bases of the junction unmatched. CDR1 and CDR2 from the germline V gene are SEHNR and FQNEAQ (reference sequence). CDR3 nucleotide sequence: TGTGCCAGCAGCACCACCGGGACAGGCCTAAACGAGCAGTACTTC. Translated: CASSTTGTGLNEQYF.

About this clonotype: A read error is possible here, since a much larger clone lies one base away. The rearrangement joins TRBV10-3 to TRBJ1-3; TRBD1 is a possible D gene (5 bases). Germline CDR1 is ENHRY and CDR2 is SYGVKD. This CDR3 region has 14 residues. Trimming shortened V by 5 bases and J by 2 bases, and 10 bases separated the two germline ends. For the CDR3, the DNA is TGTGCCATCAGTTTAGACAGCCCTGGAAACACCATATATTTT. Translation gives CAISLDSPGNTIYF.

This clonotype was found many times. V and J are TRBV6-1 and TRBJ1-1; 7 bases align to TRBD1. Per germline, CDR1 MNHNS and CDR2 SASEGT. Trimming cost V 4 bases and J 5 bases; bases outside gene matches: 10. The CDR3 is 15 residues long. The CDR3 coding sequence is TGTGCCAGCAGTGCGGAGGAGGGGGCGGGTACTGAAGCTTTCTTT. Translating gives CASSAEEGAGTEAFF.

This clonotype was observed many times. This chain connects TRBV2 to TRBJ2-5; either TRBD1 or TRBD2 may supply D (5 bases each). With 7 bases removed from V and 5 bases from J, the gap between germline ends came to 14 bases. This CDR3 contains 13 residues. Germline CDR1 and CDR2: SNHLY and FYNNEI. The CDR3 DNA reads as TGTGCCAGCAAGTTCACGGGGCCGGAGACCCAGTACTTC. As protein: CASKFTGPETQYF.

This clonotype was seen just once. This sequence joins TRBV7-2 and TRBJ2-7; 8 positions agree with TRBD2. V shed 5 bases and J 1 base; nucleotides not matched to a gene: 7. The CDR3 is 15 residues long. Germline V CDR1 and CDR2: SGHTA, FQGNSA. The CDR3 loop reads CASSPPLAASYEQYF. The CDR3 nucleotides read TGTGCCAGCAGCCCACCACTAGCGGCATCCTACGAGCAGTACTTC.

This chain joins TRBV15 and TRBJ1-6, with 8 bases lining up with TRBD1. The CDR3 is 13 residues long. Trimming took 6 bases from V and 13 from J; bases not matched to a gene: 8. Germline CDR1 and CDR2: LNHNV and YYDKDF (reference sequence). CDR3 protein: CATRRQGSQPLHF. The CDR3, as DNA: TGTGCCACCAGGCGACAGGGGAGTCAGCCCCTCCACTTT. Full variable domain (outside the CDR3, taken from reference TRBV15 and TRBJ1-6): DAMVIQNPRYQVTQFGKPVTLSCSQTLNHNVMYWYQQKSSQAPKLLFHYYDKDFNNEADTPDNFQSRRPNTSFCFLDIRSPGLGDTAMYLCATRRQGSQPLHFGNGTRLTVT.

There are many counts of this clonotype. The chain carries TRBV7-2 and TRBJ2-5, with a possible D match to TRBD1 (5 bases). CDR1 SGHTA and CDR2 FQGNSA come from the germline V gene. The V gene lost 1 base and the J gene lost 2 bases, with 8 bases spanning the gap. The CDR3 is made up of 14 amino acids. This CDR3 is CASSLVNRQETQYF. CDR3 nucleotide sequence: TGTGCCAGCAGCTTAGTCAACAGGCAAGAGACCCAGTACTTC.

About this clonotype: One base away lies a much larger clone, so this may be a sequencing read error. In nucleotides, the CDR3 is TGCAGCGCTGAAGTAGGGAGGTCGGACTCTGGAAACACCATATATTTT. It yields the protein CSAEVGRSDSGNTIYF. The rearrangement links TRBV20-1 to TRBJ1-3; D unclear. The CDR3 has 16 residues. Germline V gene data show CDR1 as DFQATT and CDR2 as SNEGSKA (reference sequence).

The chain combines TRBV14 with TRBJ1-2; the D gene is possibly TRBD1 (5 bases). Trimming stripped 4 bases from V and 4 bases from J, with 13 bases between. CDR1 is SGHDN and CDR2 is FVKESK in the germline V gene. The CDR3 runs to 14 residues. The CDR3, as DNA: TGTGCCAGCAGCCCCGGAGAGGGACGCTATGGCTACACCTTC. It yields the protein CASSPGEGRYGYTF. Full variable domain (missing parts from reference TRBV14 and TRBJ1-2): EAGVTQFPSHSVIEKGQTVTLRCDPISGHDNLYWYRRVMGKEIKFLLHFVKESKQDESGMPNNRFLAERTGGTYSTLKVQPAELEDSGVYFCASSPGEGRYGYTFGSGTRLTVV.

The chain joins TRBV29-1 to TRBJ1-2, with a possible D match to TRBD1 (5 bases). Germline V lookup: CDR1 SQVTM, CDR2 ANQGSEA. V was pared by 4 bases and J by 5 bases, with 14 bases between. The CDR3 loop spans 13 amino acids. For the CDR3, the DNA is TGCAGCGTTGTCGGGGGGTCGGGGTATGGCTACACCTTC. Its protein is CSVVGGSGYGYTF. The full variable domain, in which reference TRBV29-1 and TRBJ1-2 provide the parts outside the CDR3, is SAVISQKPSRDICQRGTSLTIQCQVDSQVTMMFWYRQQPGQSLTLIATANQGSEATYESGFVIDKFPISRPNLTFSTLTVSNMSPEDSSIYLCSVVGGSGYGYTFGSGTRLTVV.